The rows below give T cell receptor beta chains drawn from one sample of a study of cytomegalovirus exposure and HLA in healthy donors. Profiling relied on immunoSEQ multiplex PCR, and the TCRdb table lists in-frame clones only, not all of them. The data show some 200,000 clones, around four fifths seen once. The sequenced sample consisted of PBMCs. These receptors came from a woman between 45 and 60 years old in good health and CMV-seropositive. CDR3s include the opening cysteine and the closing phenylalanine or tryptophan. Each record gives: V gene, J gene, D gene, clone size, CDR3 DNA, CDR3 protein. The D gene is left open where the match is weak. Size is omitted from some rows. Given values are once, few, many or a class for expanded clones.

V gene: TRBV27
J gene: TRBJ2-1
D gene: TRBD2
clone size: .
CDR3 DNA: TGTGCCAGCAGTCCCGCCCGGGGGGCCTACAATGAGCAGTTCTTC
CDR3 protein: CASSPARGAYNEQFF

V gene: TRBV29-1
J gene: TRBJ2-5
D gene: .
clone size: .
CDR3 DNA: TGCAGCGTTGGTCAGGCAGGAGAGACCCAGTACTTC
CDR3 protein: CSVGQAGETQYF

V gene: TRBV28
J gene: TRBJ1-1
D gene: .
clone size: once
CDR3 DNA: TGTGCCAGTAAATTGAACACTGAAGCTTTCTTT
CDR3 protein: CASKLNTEAFF

V gene: TRBV6-5
J gene: TRBJ1-3
D gene: .
clone size: .
CDR3 DNA: TGTGCCAGCAGTTTAGATTTTGGAAACACCATATATTTT
CDR3 protein: CASSLDFGNTIYF

V gene: TRBV5-1
J gene: TRBJ2-3
D gene: TRBD2
clone size: .
CDR3 DNA: TGCGCCAGCAGCTTGGGACTAGCGGTGGACCGGGATACGCAGTATTTT
CDR3 protein: CASSLGLAVDRDTQYF

V gene: TRBV7-2
J gene: TRBJ2-1
D gene: .
clone size: .
CDR3 DNA: TGTGCCAGCAGCCCGAATAGGGGTTACAATGAGCAGTTCTTC
CDR3 protein: CASSPNRGYNEQFF

V gene: TRBV23-1
J gene: TRBJ2-1
D gene: TRBD2
clone size: .
CDR3 DNA: TGCGCCAGCAGTCAATATTCCCGCGACGCGGGGGGGCCCCACTCCTACAATGAGCAGTTCTTC
CDR3 protein: CASSQYSRDAGGPHSYNEQFF

V gene: TRBV7-9
J gene: TRBJ2-1
D gene: .
clone size: .
CDR3 DNA: TGTTCCAGCAGCTTAGGCGGCAACAATGAGCAGTTCTTC
CDR3 protein: CSSSLGGNNEQFF

V gene: TRBV28
J gene: TRBJ1-2
D gene: .
clone size: .
CDR3 DNA: TGTGCCAGCAGTTTAGCGAGCTATGGCTACACCTTC
CDR3 protein: CASSLASYGYTF

V gene: TRBV9
J gene: TRBJ1-1
D gene: .
clone size: .
CDR3 DNA: TGTGCCAGCAGCGTAGAAGTAGGAGCTGAAGCTTTCTTT
CDR3 protein: CASSVEVGAEAFF

V gene: TRBV5-5
J gene: TRBJ2-7
D gene: TRBD2
clone size: .
CDR3 DNA: TGTGCCAGCAGCCGGACTAGCGGGGGGACATACGAGCAGTACTTC
CDR3 protein: CASSRTSGGTYEQYF

V gene: TRBV19
J gene: TRBJ2-1
D gene: TRBD2
clone size: .
CDR3 DNA: TGTGCCAGTAGGACCGGGGGGGGGCGCTACAATGAGCAGTTCTTC
CDR3 protein: CASRTGGGRYNEQFF

V gene: TRBV7-2
J gene: TRBJ1-6
D gene: .
clone size: .
CDR3 DNA: TGTGCCAGCAGTTTACCGGAGGGGCCAAATTCACCCCTCCACTTT
CDR3 protein: CASSLPEGPNSPLHF

V gene: TRBV4-2
J gene: TRBJ2-1
D gene: .
clone size: .
CDR3 DNA: TGTGCCAGCAGCCAAGTGGGCGGGGGCTTTTACAATGAGCAGTTCTTC
CDR3 protein: CASSQVGGGFYNEQFF

V gene: TRBV6-5
J gene: TRBJ2-5
D gene: TRBD2
clone size: .
CDR3 DNA: TGTGCCAGCGGGCGGGGGACTTGGGAGACCCAGTACTTC
CDR3 protein: CASGRGTWETQYF

V gene: TRBV6-5
J gene: TRBJ1-4
D gene: .
clone size: .
CDR3 DNA: TGTGCCAGCAGTTCCTGGGGGGGTCGTGAAAAACTGTTTTTT
CDR3 protein: CASSSWGGREKLFF

V gene: TRBV23-1
J gene: TRBJ1-5
D gene: TRBD1
clone size: .
CDR3 DNA: TGCGCCAGCAGGACAGGGCCGGTGGGACGAGGGCCCCAGCATTTT
CDR3 protein: CASRTGPVGRGPQHF

V gene: TRBV6-1
J gene: TRBJ2-1
D gene: .
clone size: few
CDR3 DNA: TGTGCCAGCAGTGAAGGGGGCGGGGGCCACAATGAGCAGTTCTTC
CDR3 protein: CASSEGGGGHNEQFF

V gene: TRBV2
J gene: TRBJ2-7
D gene: .
clone size: .
CDR3 DNA: TGTGCCAGCAGTGGAGGGGGAGACTTATACTACGAGCAGTACTTC
CDR3 protein: CASSGGGDLYYEQYF

V gene: TRBV6-5
J gene: TRBJ1-1
D gene: TRBD1
clone size: few
CDR3 DNA: TGTGCCAGCAGTCCGTCACAGGGGGCGGTGACTGAAGCTTTCTTT
CDR3 protein: CASSPSQGAVTEAFF

V gene: TRBV11-2
J gene: TRBJ2-1
D gene: TRBD2
clone size: .
CDR3 DNA: TGTGCCAGCAGCTTCGGGGGGGTTAGGAATGAGCAGTTCTTC
CDR3 protein: CASSFGGVRNEQFF

V gene: TRBV7-2
J gene: TRBJ2-3
D gene: .
clone size: .
CDR3 DNA: TGTGCCAGCAGCTCGTCGTTTCGGGATACGCAGTATTTT
CDR3 protein: CASSSSFRDTQYF

V gene: TRBV7-2
J gene: TRBJ2-1
D gene: TRBD2
clone size: .
CDR3 DNA: TGTGCCAGCAGCTTATTTCCTAGCGGAGACAATGAGCAGTTCTTC
CDR3 protein: CASSLFPSGDNEQFF

V gene: TRBV5-1
J gene: TRBJ2-1
D gene: .
clone size: .
CDR3 DNA: TGCGCCAGCAGCTTGGAGGTTGGGGAGACGCAGTTCTTC
CDR3 protein: CASSLEVGETQFF

V gene: TRBV6-1
J gene: TRBJ2-7
D gene: .
clone size: .
CDR3 DNA: TGTGCCAGCAGCCTGACAGGATGGGCCTACGAGCAGTACTTC
CDR3 protein: CASSLTGWAYEQYF

V gene: TRBV2
J gene: TRBJ2-7
D gene: TRBD1
clone size: few
CDR3 DNA: TGTGCCAGCAGGGGACAGGGGGCGAACTACGAGCAGTACTTC
CDR3 protein: CASRGQGANYEQYF

V gene: TRBV5-6
J gene: TRBJ2-3
D gene: .
clone size: .
CDR3 DNA: TGTGCCAGCAGCTTGATCGGGGGAGTGGGCACAGATACGCAGTATTTT
CDR3 protein: CASSLIGGVGTDTQYF

V gene: TRBV4-2
J gene: TRBJ1-1
D gene: .
clone size: few
CDR3 DNA: TGTGCCAGCAGCCAAACGAGGCAGAGAAACACTGAAGCTTTCTTT
CDR3 protein: CASSQTRQRNTEAFF

V gene: TRBV6-1
J gene: TRBJ2-2
D gene: TRBD1
clone size: .
CDR3 DNA: TGTGCCAGCAGTGCCATCCCCGGACAGGGTGACACCGGGGAGCTGTTTTTT
CDR3 protein: CASSAIPGQGDTGELFF

V gene: TRBV5-5
J gene: TRBJ1-3
D gene: .
clone size: .
CDR3 DNA: TGTGCCAGCAGCTTTGGCAGGGGCTCTGGAAACACCATATATTTT
CDR3 protein: CASSFGRGSGNTIYF

V gene: TRBV9
J gene: TRBJ2-2
D gene: .
clone size: .
CDR3 DNA: TGTGCCAGCAGCGTAGAGGTCGCAGGAAACACCGGGGAGCTGTTTTTT
CDR3 protein: CASSVEVAGNTGELFF

V gene: TRBV18
J gene: TRBJ1-4
D gene: .
clone size: few
CDR3 DNA: TGTGCCAGCTCACCTGCACAGGATGAAAAACTGTTTTTT
CDR3 protein: CASSPAQDEKLFF

V gene: TRBV6-1
J gene: TRBJ1-2
D gene: .
clone size: .
CDR3 DNA: TGTGCCAGCAGTTCAGACCTTCAGGGGCTCTATGGCTACACCTTC
CDR3 protein: CASSSDLQGLYGYTF

V gene: TRBV5-1
J gene: TRBJ2-1
D gene: TRBD2
clone size: few
CDR3 DNA: TGCGCCAGCAGCTTGGAGCTAGCGGGCTACAATGAGCAGTTCTTC
CDR3 protein: CASSLELAGYNEQFF

V gene: TRBV5-6
J gene: TRBJ2-3
D gene: TRBD2
clone size: few
CDR3 DNA: TGTGCCAGCAGTTCGAGAAGCGGGGAAGATACGCAGTATTTT
CDR3 protein: CASSSRSGEDTQYF

V gene: TRBV25-1
J gene: TRBJ1-3
D gene: .
clone size: .
CDR3 DNA: TGTGCCAGCAGTGATCCTTTCTCTGGAAACACCATATATTTT
CDR3 protein: CASSDPFSGNTIYF

V gene: TRBV9
J gene: TRBJ2-1
D gene: TRBD2
clone size: .
CDR3 DNA: TGTGCCAGCAGCGTGAGACTAGCGGGGGGAAAGTACAATGAGCAGTTCTTC
CDR3 protein: CASSVRLAGGKYNEQFF

V gene: TRBV5-1
J gene: TRBJ2-3
D gene: TRBD2
clone size: .
CDR3 DNA: TGCGCCAGCAGCTTCGGGGGGGCCCAAGATACGCAGTATTTT
CDR3 protein: CASSFGGAQDTQYF

V gene: TRBV28
J gene: TRBJ2-5
D gene: .
clone size: .
CDR3 DNA: TGTGCCCGCCCCCATCGGGGGACGGGGGAGACCCAGTACTTC
CDR3 protein: CARPHRGTGETQYF

V gene: TRBV10-3
J gene: TRBJ1-2
D gene: TRBD1
clone size: .
CDR3 DNA: TGTGCCATCAGGGCCGGACAGGAACGGACCTATGGCTACACCTTC
CDR3 protein: CAIRAGQERTYGYTF

V gene: TRBV28
J gene: TRBJ2-7
D gene: .
clone size: .
CDR3 DNA: TGTGCCAGCAGTTTAGTATCGGGGTACGAGCAGTACTTC
CDR3 protein: CASSLVSGYEQYF

V gene: TRBV9
J gene: TRBJ2-2
D gene: .
clone size: .
CDR3 DNA: TGTGCCAGCAGCGTCGGTCAGCGCACCGGGGAGCTGTTTTTT
CDR3 protein: CASSVGQRTGELFF

V gene: TRBV7-9
J gene: TRBJ1-2
D gene: .
clone size: .
CDR3 DNA: TGTTCCAGCAGCCCCGACAGACCCTATGGCTACACCTTC
CDR3 protein: CSSSPDRPYGYTF

V gene: TRBV11-2
J gene: TRBJ2-3
D gene: TRBD2
clone size: .
CDR3 DNA: TGTGCCAGCAGCTTGGGACTAGCGGGGGGGGATACGCAGTATTTT
CDR3 protein: CASSLGLAGGDTQYF